Shown below are 30 T cell receptor beta chains from a single sample sequenced in a study of blood T cell repertoires in COVID-19 (dated by TCRdb to the early 2020s). The library was produced with the immunoSEQ multiplex PCR assay. This immuneACCESS table, as held by TCRdb, lists in-frame sequences with V and J called but not all clones. Of the missing ones, under half trace to an unresolved V gene in checked studies; the others have no known cause. In this sample the table shows around 270,000 clones, 80% to 90% of which occur a single time. About 4.6% of the sample lies in the top ten. Sequenced input: peripheral blood. These receptors were taken from a man between 40 and 49 years old with acute or convalescent COVID-19.

The chain carries TRBV12-5 and TRBJ1-5; TRBD1 aligns across 7 bases. After removal of 7 bases from V and 7 bases from J, the junction contained 4 bases not matched to a gene. The CDR3 length is 12 residues. Germline CDR1 LGHNT, CDR2 FRNRAP. The CDR3 is CASAPGGQPQHF. Written as DNA, the CDR3 is TGTGCTAGTGCCCCAGGGGGACAGCCCCAGCATTTT.

The V call is TRBV5-1, the J call TRBJ1-3; a possible D gene is TRBD1 (6 bases). CDR1 SGHRS and CDR2 YFSETQ come from the germline V gene. CDR3 length: 17 amino acids. V was clipped by 1 base and J by 0 bases, with 14 bases between them. For the CDR3, the DNA is TGCGCCAGCAGCTTGACCGGGACAACCTTCTCTGGAAACACCATATATTTT. This codes for CASSLTGTTFSGNTIYF. Full variable domain (outside the CDR3, taken from reference TRBV5-1 and TRBJ1-3): KAGVTQTPRYLIKTRGQQVTLSCSPISGHRSVSWYQQTPGQGLQFLFEYFSETQRNKGNFPGRFSGRQFSNSRSEMNVSTLELGDSALYLCASSLTGTTFSGNTIYFGEGSWLTVV.

This chain links TRBV9 with TRBJ2-3, with D possibly TRBD2 on 5 matching bases. V shed 4 bases and J shed 2 bases, with 17 bases lying between them. The germline CDR1 and CDR2 sequences are SGDLS and YYNGEE. CDR3 size: 16 residues. CDR3 residues: CASSPRTQRHTDTQYF. In DNA form, the CDR3 reads TGTGCCAGCAGCCCGAGGACTCAGAGGCACACAGATACGCAGTATTTT.

This sequence joins TRBV5-4 and TRBJ1-3, with D perhaps matching TRBD1 (5 bases). CDR3 size: 17 residues. The V end was cut by 0 bases, the J end by 4 bases, with 17 bases between. Germline V gene sequence: CDR1 SGHNT, CDR2 YYREEE (reference sequence). The CDR3 nucleotides are TGTGCCAGCAGCTTGGGGGGTGCGGGACCAGGAGGAAACACCATATATTTT. Translating it yields CASSLGGAGPGGNTIYF.

The V and J genes are TRBV7-8 and TRBJ1-3; 7 positions agree with TRBD1. Trimming removed 5 bases from V and 0 bases from J; junction bases left unmatched: 28. The CDR3 extends over 23 amino acids. The germline CDR1 and CDR2 sequences are SGHVS and FQNEAQ. The CDR3 nucleotides are TGTGCCAGCAGCCCCCTCTTGGCCACATCGCGACGGGGGACAGTCAGCTCTGGAAACACCATATATTTT. It translates to CASSPLLATSRRGTVSSGNTIYF. Full variable domain (outside the CDR3, taken from reference TRBV7-8 and TRBJ1-3): GAGVSQSPRYKVAKRGQDVALRCDPISGHVSLFWYQQALGQGPEFLTYFQNEAQLDKSGLPSDRFFAERPEGSVSTLKIQRTQQEDSAVYLCASSPLLATSRRGTVSSGNTIYFGEGSWLTVV.

The chain combines TRBV5-5 with TRBJ2-1; 7 bases agree with TRBD1. This CDR3 region has 16 residues. Per germline, CDR1 SGHKS and CDR2 YYEKEE (reference sequence). With V trimmed by 4 bases and J by 6 bases, 13 bases remained unmatched. The CDR3 is CASSTRTGAPGNEQFF. The CDR3 region has the DNA TGTGCCAGCAGCACCCGAACAGGGGCGCCGGGCAATGAGCAGTTCTTC.

The chain couples TRBV7-2 to TRBJ2-7, with a tentative D call TRBD1 (5 bases). V lost 1 base and J lost 2, with 12 bases in between. Germline V gene data show CDR1 as SGHTA and CDR2 as FQGNSA. The CDR3 is 15 residues long. DNA for the CDR3: TGTGCCAGCAGCTTAGTACACCTGGGGCCCTACGAGCAGTACTTC. Translation: CASSLVHLGPYEQYF.

V is TRBV3-1 (or the pseudogene TRBV3-2) and J is TRBJ1-3; TRBD1 is a possible D gene (5 bases). The CDR3 length is 16 residues. The germline V gene has CDR1 LGHDT and CDR2 YNNKEL (reference sequence). Trimming stripped 4 bases from V and 0 bases from J, with 13 bases between. CDR3 sequence (DNA): TGTGCCAGCAGCCCTCGGTGGGGGGGCTCTGGAAACACCATATATTTT. Its protein is CASSPRWGGSGNTIYF.

This clone was recorded once. The V call is TRBV12-5, the J call TRBJ1-4; a possible D gene is TRBD1 (6 bases). This CDR3 contains 17 residues. Between the trimmed V and J ends, which lost 6 bases and 1 base, there was a span of 18 bases. Per the germline V gene, CDR1 is LGHNT and CDR2 is FRNRAP. Written as DNA, the CDR3 is TGTGCTAGTGGCCAGCTGGGCGGGGGGCTAACTAATGAAAAACTGTTTTTT. Translation: CASGQLGGGLTNEKLFF.

This chain connects TRBV13 to TRBJ1-4; 11 bases are a match to TRBD1. V lost 4 bases and J lost 5; bases outside the gene matches: 3. Per germline, CDR1 PRHDT and CDR2 FYEKMQ (reference sequence). The CDR3 is 15 residues long. CDR3 DNA sequence: TGTGCCAGCAGCTCCGGGACAGGGGGGAATGAAAAACTGTTTTTT. It encodes CASSSGTGGNEKLFF.

The chain combines TRBV19 with TRBJ2-7, with 9 positions matching TRBD1. V gave up 0 bases and J gave up 0 bases; unmatched junction bases: 12. Germline V gene sequence: CDR1 LNHDA, CDR2 SQIVND (reference sequence). There are 19 residues in the CDR3. CDR3 in DNA: TGTGCCAGTAGTATAGACCTTGGGACAGGGCTCCCTAGCTCCTACGAGCAGTACTTC. Translation: CASSIDLGTGLPSSYEQYF.

The chain carries TRBV7-9 and TRBJ2-2, with 11 bases identical to TRBD1. The CDR3 covers 19 residues. The ends lost 4 bases at V and 0 bases at J; junction bases unmatched: 10. Germline V gene lookup returns CDR1 SEHNR and CDR2 FQNEAQ (reference sequence). The CDR3 sequence is CASSYGQGAAPANTGELFF. CDR3 bases: TGTGCCAGCAGCTACGGACAGGGGGCGGCCCCCGCGAACACCGGGGAGCTGTTTTTT. Using reference TRBV7-9 and TRBJ2-2 for the parts outside the CDR3, the full variable domain is DTGVSQNPRHKITKRGQNVTFRCDPISEHNRLYWYRQTLGQGPEFLTYFQNEAQLEKSRLLSDRFSAERPKGSFSTLEIQRTEQGDSAMYLCASSYGQGAAPANTGELFFGEGSRLTVL.

The chain joins TRBV4-2 to TRBJ2-4, with D maybe TRBD2 (7 bases). From germline, CDR1 is LGHNA and CDR2 YNFKEQ. The V end was cut by 5 bases, the J end by 6 bases, with 14 bases between. The CDR3 contains 14 residues. The CDR3 is CASSYIRGGNIQYF. Written as DNA, the CDR3 is TGTGCCAGCAGCTACATTAGGGGGGGAAACATTCAGTACTTC.

This clone has only a few counts. V usage is TRBV6-5 and J usage is TRBJ2-2; 11 bases agree with TRBD1. There are 15 residues in the CDR3. Trimming cost V 5 bases and J 6 bases; bases outside gene matches: 5. Germline V lookup: CDR1 MNHEY, CDR2 SVGAGI. The CDR3 is CASSLGQGASGELFF. CDR3 sequence (DNA): TGTGCCAGCAGTCTCGGACAGGGGGCATCCGGGGAGCTGTTTTTT.

The V gene is TRBV21-1, the J gene TRBJ1-5; TRBD1, as called in the table, went unchecked against the DNA. TRBV21-1 is assigned pseudogene status. The CDR3 is 16 amino acids. The CDR3 DNA reads TGTGCCAGCAGCAAGTACAGTAAATATAGCAATCAGCCCCAGCATTTT. It yields the protein CASSKYSKYSNQPQHF.

The CDR3 is CASSQGHNEQFF. The CDR3 DNA follows: TGCGCCAGCAGCCAGGGCCACAATGAGCAGTTCTTC. The V gene is TRBV5-1, the J gene TRBJ2-1; tentative D call: TRBD1 (5 bases). V gave up 4 bases and J gave up 5 bases, with 7 bases separating them. The CDR3 is 12 residues long. Germline V gene lookup returns CDR1 SGHRS and CDR2 YFSETQ.

In this sample, this clone turned up once. The CDR3 loop is CASSLGDRDLGTEAFF. The CDR3 DNA follows: TGTGCCAGCAGCTTGGGGGACAGGGATCTCGGCACTGAAGCTTTCTTT. The chain links TRBV5-4 to TRBJ1-1; the match to TRBD1 covers 9 bases. This CDR3 contains 16 residues. The germline V gene has CDR1 SGHNT and CDR2 YYREEE (reference sequence). V trimming: 0 bases; J trimming: 4 bases; junction bases outside the gene matches: 7.

This chain connects TRBV5-1 to TRBJ2-1, with D possibly TRBD1 on 5 matching bases. CDR3 length: 15 residues. Germline V lookup: CDR1 SGHRS, CDR2 YFSETQ. Deletions cut 6 bases from V and 2 bases from J, with 15 bases between. CDR3 loop: CASTHGVGAYNEQFF. CDR3 DNA: TGCGCCAGCACCCATGGGGTAGGGGCCTACAATGAGCAGTTCTTC.

This chain joins TRBV6-5 and TRBJ2-1, with D perhaps TRBD1 (5 bases). V dropped 5 bases and J dropped 2 bases, with 10 bases sitting between them. There are 14 residues in the CDR3. Germline loops: CDR1 MNHEY, CDR2 SVGAGI. In nucleotides, the CDR3 is TGTGCCAGCAGTCGACAGTTCGCCTACAATGAGCAGTTCTTC. The encoded protein is CASSRQFAYNEQFF.

The V gene is TRBV2, the J gene TRBJ2-7; D is unclear. This CDR3 comprises 14 residues. The germline CDR1 and CDR2 sequences are SNHLY and FYNNEI. The V end lost 6 bases, the J end lost 4 bases, and 16 bases lay between the germline ends. The CDR3 region is CASRQARSLYEQYF. Written as DNA, the CDR3 is TGTGCCAGCAGGCAAGCACGAAGTCTTTACGAGCAGTACTTC.

The rearrangement joins TRBV6-1 to TRBJ1-3; D not certain. Germline values: CDR1 MNHNS, CDR2 SASEGT. V lost 1 base, J lost 0 bases, and 10 bases lay in between. The CDR3 is 16 amino acids. In DNA form, the CDR3 reads TGTGCCAGCAGTGAAGTGCAACTGAGCTCTGGAAACACCATATATTTT. It codes for CASSEVQLSSGNTIYF.

The chain combines TRBV6-2 or TRBV6-3 with TRBJ2-7, with D perhaps TRBD2 (6 bases). The ends were cut back, 2 bases at V and 4 bases at J, with 12 bases in the middle. Per the germline V gene, CDR1 is MNHEY and CDR2 is SVGEGT. This CDR3 region has 14 residues. The CDR3 spells CASSYGGTLYEQYF. DNA for the CDR3: TGTGCCAGCAGTTACGGGGGGACTTTATACGAGCAGTACTTC.

This chain connects TRBV4-1 to TRBJ1-3; TRBD1 matches 7 bases. Germline V lookup: CDR1 MGHRA, CDR2 YSYEKL. The V segment lost 4 bases and the J segment 2 bases; nucleotides outside the gene matches: 5. CDR3 size: 15 residues. CDR3 region: CASSPTGITGNTIYF. CDR3 in DNA: TGCGCCAGCAGCCCGACAGGGATCACTGGAAACACCATATATTTT.

This chain links TRBV9 with TRBJ1-3, with D tentatively TRBD1 (6 bases). V was cut by 3 bases and J by 0 bases, with 7 bases left in between. CDR3 length: 14 residues. Germline lookup yields CDR1 SGDLS and CDR2 YYNGEE. Here the CDR3 DNA reads TGTGCCAGCAGCGCACAGGGCTCTGGAAACACCATATATTTT. It encodes CASSAQGSGNTIYF.

The chain links TRBV5-1 to TRBJ2-3; TRBD2 matches 11 bases. V lost 7 bases, J lost 1 base, and 5 bases stayed unmatched. CDR1 and CDR2 (germline): SGHRS, YFSETQ. This CDR3 region has 15 residues. In DNA, the CDR3 is TGCGCCAGCCAGACTAGCGGGGATCGCACAGATACGCAGTATTTT. Protein product: CASQTSGDRTDTQYF.

Remarks on this clone: Distinct nucleotide sequences in the sample also encode this CDR3. The chain couples TRBV7-6 to TRBJ1-6; the D gene is possibly TRBD1 (5 bases). The V and J ends lost 5 bases and 0 bases respectively, with 11 bases between them. Germline loops: CDR1 SGHVS, CDR2 FNYEAQ. The length of the CDR3 is 16 residues. CDR3 DNA: TGTGCCAGCAGCCCAAGACAGAGCTCCTATAATTCACCCCTCCACTTT. The encoded protein is CASSPRQSSYNSPLHF.

V usage is TRBV3-1 (or the pseudogene TRBV3-2) and J usage is TRBJ2-2; D may be TRBD1 (6 bases). CDR1 and CDR2 (germline): LGHDT, YNNKEL (reference sequence). This CDR3 has 15 residues. V was trimmed by 3 bases and J by 7 bases, leaving 15 bases between them. CDR3 sequence (DNA): TGTGCCAGCAGCCAGGGCAGGGGATCAGGCGGGGAGCTGTTTTTT. It is translated as CASSQGRGSGGELFF.

The gene calls are TRBV3-1 (or the pseudogene TRBV3-2) and TRBJ1-5; TRBD1 might be the D (5 bases). The CDR3 covers 15 residues. Trimming left V 0 bases short and J 7 bases short, with 13 bases between. CDR1 LGHDT and CDR2 YNNKEL come from the germline V gene (reference sequence). The CDR3 DNA reads as TGTGCCAGCAGCCAAGATGGTAGGGGAGGACAGCCCCAGCATTTT. It codes for CASSQDGRGGQPQHF.

The chain is built from TRBV6-6 and TRBJ1-5; unclear D gene. This CDR3 region has 14 residues. Germline V gene data show CDR1 as MNHNY and CDR2 as SVGAGI (reference sequence). Between the trimmed V and J ends, which lost 4 bases and 4 bases, there was a span of 11 bases. In DNA, the CDR3 is TGTGCCAGCAGTTCTCCGGGATTTAATCAGCCCCAGCATTTT. It encodes CASSSPGFNQPQHF.

The chain has TRBV14 and TRBJ1-1; 12 nucleotides agree with TRBD1. Losses at the gene ends were 6 bases for V and 1 base for J; bases not matched to a gene: 9. There are 17 residues in the CDR3. The germline V gene has CDR1 SGHDN and CDR2 FVKESK. The DNA for the CDR3 is TGTGCCAGCAGTGATAAGGGGACAGGGGGCCCGAACACTGAAGCTTTCTTT. Protein sequence: CASSDKGTGGPNTEAFF.